The 24 T cell receptor beta chains in this list originate from one sample, sequenced in a study of T cells in Graves' hyperthyroidism and ophthalmopathy (dated by TCRdb to about 2019). Libraries came from multiplex PCR. The instrument given in TCRdb is Illumina HiSeq 2000. Amplification of TCR beta CDR3 regions was carried out from RNA transcripts. For the first round of RT-PCR on the TCR CDR3, the HTBI primer set was used together with the Qiagen OneStep RT-PCR kit. TCRdb handled the public reads itself, with Q25 trimming in fastp and clone calling in MiXCR, and kept productive beta chains. Merged by CDR3 protein, the rows form single entries marked with the most common genes and DNA. The sample table shows over 650,000 distinct CDR3 sequences, and over 40% are seen once. Jointly, the top ten make up approximately 7.2% of the sample. Specimen: peripheral blood or thyroid tissue (not recorded which). These receptors all come from an adult man with Graves' disease, either hyperthyroidism or ophthalmopathy (not recorded which).

A remark on this clonotype: A much larger clone differs from this one at a single base, so this may be a read error. The chain employs TRBV7-8 and TRBJ2-5; 8 bases are a match to TRBD2. The CDR3 loop spans 15 amino acids. Germline CDR1 is SGHVS and CDR2 is FQNEAQ. The CDR3 region is CASSRAGGAHAGLHF. CDR3 coding DNA: TGTGCCAGCAGCAGAGCCGGGGGGGCACACGCTGGCCTGCACTTC.

CDR3 loop: CASDRILLVYF. The CDR3 DNA follows: TGTGCCAGTGACAGGATTTTATTGGTGTACTTC. The rearrangement joins TRBV6-1 to TRBJ2-7, with D perhaps TRBD1 (6 bases). V was clipped by 9 bases and J by 12 bases, with 18 bases between them. The V gene's germline CDR1 is MNHNS and CDR2 SASEGT. The length of the CDR3 is 11 residues.

A remark on this clonotype: A much larger clone differs by one base, so this may be a read error. This chain joins TRBV7-3 and TRBJ2-7; no definite D call. The CDR3 spans 13 residues. The V end was cut by 3 bases, the J end by 6 bases, with 12 bases between. CDR1 and CDR2 from the germline V gene are SGHTA and FQGTGA. The CDR3 loop is CASSLAEVGEQYF. The DNA of the CDR3 is TGTGCCAGCAGCTTGGCCGAAGTGGGCGAGCAGTACTTC.

Concerning this clonotype itself: This may be a read error: a much more frequent sequence differs by one nucleotide. Written as DNA, the CDR3 is TGTGCCAGCAGTGAAATCGGGACCGTCAAGGGGGCCCAGTACTTC. It yields the protein CASSEIGTVKGAQYF. The chain couples TRBV2 to TRBJ2-5; TRBD1 might be the D (6 bases). The CDR3 consists of 15 residues. The germline V and J ends were trimmed by 2 bases and 9 bases, with 19 bases remaining between them. Germline loops: CDR1 SNHLY, CDR2 FYNNEI.

The chain has TRBV20-1 and TRBJ1-5, with D possibly being TRBD1 (5 bases). The CDR3 loop spans 13 amino acids. Germline V gene sequence: CDR1 DFQATT, CDR2 SNEGSKA (reference sequence). V gave up 5 bases and J gave up 4 bases, with 12 bases separating them. The CDR3 nucleotides are TGCAGTGCTGTTGGCAGGGTTAATCAGCCCCAGCATTTT. This translates into CSAVGRVNQPQHF.

The chain uses TRBV2 and TRBJ1-2, with D perhaps TRBD1 (5 bases). Germline CDR1 SNHLY, CDR2 FYNNEI. V was cut by 7 bases and J by 3 bases, with 15 bases left in between. The CDR3 length is 14 residues. CDR3 region: CASTRPQGHYGYTF. CDR3 nucleotide sequence: TGTGCCAGCACCCGACCCCAGGGTCACTATGGCTACACCTTC.

V is TRBV20-1 and J is TRBJ1-5, with 9 bases lining up with TRBD1. The CDR3 has 14 residues. V shed 2 bases, J shed 6 bases, and the junction held 5 bases outside the gene matches. Germline V CDR1 and CDR2: DFQATT, SNEGSKA (reference sequence). In nucleotides, the CDR3 is TGCAGTGCTAGATACAGGGGGCTTGGTCAGCCCCAGCATTTT. It encodes CSARYRGLGQPQHF.

This clonotype came up a few times. CDR3 in amino acids: CSAPRTGGRETQYF. The CDR3 coding sequence is TGCAGTGCTCCCCGGACAGGGGGCCGAGAGACCCAGTACTTC. The rearrangement links TRBV20-1 to TRBJ2-5; 11 nucleotides match TRBD1. Germline assignment: CDR1 DFQATT and CDR2 SNEGSKA (reference sequence). The CDR3 loop spans 14 amino acids. V was pared by 5 bases and J by 4 bases, with 6 bases of the junction left unmatched.

V and J are TRBV20-1 and TRBJ2-7; 11 bases line up with TRBD1. Germline V gene lookup returns CDR1 DFQATT and CDR2 SNEGSKA (reference sequence). The CDR3 runs to 13 residues. Trimming removed 7 bases from V and 6 bases from J; junction bases left unmatched: 8. This chain's CDR3 is CSVADRGPGEQYF. CDR3 bases: TGCAGTGTCGCGGACAGGGGGCCCGGCGAGCAGTACTTC.

The chain employs TRBV29-1 and TRBJ1-2; 10 bases are a match to TRBD1. CDR1 and CDR2 (germline): SQVTM, ANQGSEA. The CDR3 totals 14 residues. Trimming removed 8 bases from V and 7 bases from J; junction bases left unmatched: 13. The CDR3, as DNA: TGCAGCATACGAGGGACAGGGGAAAGGTCTGGCTACACCTTC. Amino acids: CSIRGTGERSGYTF.

This chain joins TRBV28 and TRBJ1-6; D remains unclear. CDR3 length: 13 amino acids. Trimming stripped 4 bases from V and 7 bases from J, with 8 bases between. Germline CDR1 is MDHEN and CDR2 is SYDVKM. CDR3: CASSSGPNSPLHF. CDR3 coding DNA: TGTGCCAGCAGTTCAGGCCCAAATTCACCCCTCCACTTT.

In this sample, this clonotype turned up many times. The chain carries TRBV7-9 and TRBJ1-2; D unresolved. Germline values: CDR1 SEHNR, CDR2 FQNEAQ (reference sequence). The CDR3 sequence is 13 residues long. Trimming removed 1 base from V and 3 bases from J, with 6 bases in between. The CDR3 DNA reads as TGTGCCAGCAGCTTAGAGGCAGACTATGGCTACACCTTC. Translated: CASSLEADYGYTF.

A few counts support this clonotype. V and J are TRBV20-1 and TRBJ1-1; D gene ambiguous. CDR1 is DFQATT, CDR2 SNEGSKA, per germline (reference sequence). CDR3 length: 12 amino acids. Trimming pared 7 bases from V and 0 bases from J, leaving 9 bases between. The CDR3 region has the DNA TGCAGTGTTTATTCTGTGAACACTGAAGCTTTCTTT. Its protein product is CSVYSVNTEAFF.

V usage is TRBV20-1 and J usage is TRBJ1-2; 11 nucleotides align to TRBD1. After removal of 2 bases from V and 2 bases from J, the junction contained 7 bases not matched to a gene. The length of the CDR3 is 16 residues. Germline lookup yields CDR1 DFQATT and CDR2 SNEGSKA (reference sequence). The CDR3 DNA reads TGCAGTGCTAGACCGGGACAGGGGGAGGGAAACTATGGCTACACCTTC. Its translation: CSARPGQGEGNYGYTF.

There are many counts of this clonotype. The V gene is TRBV2, the J gene TRBJ1-5; tentative D call: TRBD1 (6 bases). CDR3 size: 15 residues. Germline V gene data show CDR1 as SNHLY and CDR2 as FYNNEI. V was pared by 8 bases and J by 7 bases, with 21 bases between. The CDR3 DNA follows: TGTGCCAGCGGACGGGACACATTAAGCGGACAGCCCCAGCATTTT. It encodes CASGRDTLSGQPQHF.

This chain links TRBV20-1 with TRBJ1-1; 8 bases fit TRBD1. Trimming cost V 4 bases and J 6 bases; bases outside gene matches: 10. The CDR3 totals 14 residues. The germline V gene encodes CDR1 DFQATT and CDR2 SNEGSKA (reference sequence). For the CDR3, the DNA is TGCAGTGCTATCCCCGGACAGGACAGGGCTGAAGCTTTCTTT. This encodes CSAIPGQDRAEAFF.

The table lists this clonotype with many counts. The CDR3 coding sequence is TGCAGCGCCGACCCGACAGGCGGCTACACCTTC. Residues: CSADPTGGYTF. The rearrangement joins TRBV29-1 to TRBJ1-2; possibly TRBD1 for D (6 bases). The CDR3 is made up of 11 amino acids. Per germline, CDR1 SQVTM and CDR2 ANQGSEA. Trimming left V 7 bases short and J 8 bases short, with 14 bases between.

CDR3 nucleotides: TGCAGTGCTCGAGCGGAAGGGACCCAGTACTTC. This encodes CSARAEGTQYF. This chain joins TRBV20-1 and TRBJ2-5; D might be TRBD2 (5 bases). Between the trimmed V and J ends, which lost 5 bases and 7 bases, there was a span of 11 bases. This CDR3 has 11 amino acids. The germline V gene encodes CDR1 DFQATT and CDR2 SNEGSKA (reference sequence).

V gene TRBV25-1 combines with J gene TRBJ2-7, with D possibly TRBD2 on 6 matching bases. The CDR3 length is 14 residues. V lost 4 bases, J lost 3 bases, and 13 bases lay in between. Germline lookup yields CDR1 MGHDK and CDR2 SYGVNS. CDR3 DNA sequence: TGTGCCAGCAGTGTGGGCGGGACCCTCTACGAGCAGTACTTC. Translated: CASSVGGTLYEQYF.

The rearrangement joins TRBV7-6 to TRBJ1-2, with 8 bases aligning to TRBD1. CDR3 length: 14 amino acids. The germline CDR1 and CDR2 sequences are SGHVS and FNYEAQ. V shed 5 bases, J shed 5 bases, and the junction held 7 bases outside the gene matches. CDR3 sequence reads: CASSPDRGKYGYTF. In DNA, the CDR3 is TGTGCCAGCAGCCCCGACAGGGGAAAGTATGGCTACACCTTC.

In its sample, this clonotype was seen once. The chain uses TRBV29-1 and TRBJ1-3; D unresolved. The CDR3 covers 13 residues. Germline CDR1 is SQVTM and CDR2 is ANQGSEA. Trimming took 8 bases from V and 0 from J, leaving 11 bases between them. The DNA for the CDR3 is TGCAGCCCCGTCGACATCTCTGGAAACACCATATATTTT. This codes for CSPVDISGNTIYF.

Only a few counts were recorded for this clonotype. V and J are TRBV2 and TRBJ1-2; D uncertain. Germline lookup yields CDR1 SNHLY and CDR2 FYNNEI. The CDR3 has 16 amino acids. V lost 5 bases and J 3 bases, leaving 19 bases between the germline ends. The CDR3 nucleotides read TGTGCCAGCAGTTTCGACCACGGAGGGTCGGACTATGGCTACACCTTC. The encoded protein is CASSFDHGGSDYGYTF.

The chain couples TRBV7-9 to TRBJ2-5; D gene uncertain. The CDR3 spans 12 residues. V was trimmed by 0 bases and J by 9 bases, leaving 8 bases between them. The germline V gene has CDR1 SEHNR and CDR2 FQNEAQ (reference sequence). CDR3 residues: CASSLAGRAQYF. For the CDR3, the DNA is TGTGCCAGCAGCTTAGCCGGTCGTGCCCAGTACTTC.

The chain links TRBV20-1 to TRBJ1-5, with D uncertain. CDR3 length: 13 amino acids. V lost 0 bases, J lost 6 bases, and 9 bases lay in between. Per germline, CDR1 DFQATT and CDR2 SNEGSKA (reference sequence). The CDR3 nucleotides are TGCAGTGCTAGAGAGGGTCTTAGTCAGCCCCAGCATTTT. It encodes CSAREGLSQPQHF.